This T cell receptor (beta chain) was found in a study of blood T cell repertoires in COVID-19. The overall study: T cells, B-cell-depleted T cells, or PBMCs supplied cDNA or gDNA.

Original analysis: It was from reference gene primer amplification that nucleated cell counts were estimated. The assay was immunoSEQ multiplex PCR, and TCRdb's table has in-frame clones only and misses some. The V and J calls and the clone size are those of that table, but D and trimming were determined from the DNA. The repertoire holds some 200,000 clones, with around 84% as singletons. This CDR3 region has 14 residues. V lost 0 bases and J lost 7; bases outside the gene matches: 4. Germline V gene data show CDR1 as MNHEY and CDR2 as SVGEGT. This TCR was sampled from a young man with active or convalescent COVID-19. This chain connects TRBV6-2 or TRBV6-3 to TRBJ2-5; 8 nucleotides match TRBD2. Specimen: peripheral blood. CDR3 amino acids: CASSYSTSEGTQYF. The CDR3 bases are TGTGCCAGCAGTTACTCGACTAGCGAGGGGACCCAGTACTTC.